This TCR beta chain was sequenced in a study of T cell clonality in common variable immunodeficiency (dated by TCRdb to 2013 to 2016). Counted from cysteine to phenylalanine, this CDR3 has 13 amino acids. The 30 bases shown cover part of the CDR3, and their frame starts at base 1. CDR1 and CDR2 are read off the germline V gene (reference sequence) as GTSNPN and SVGIG. V is pared back by 0 bases and J by 4 bases, with 7 bases lying between the germline termini. Study-wide findings and limitations: Despite equal DNA input, controls averaged about 79,000 unique sequences per sample versus around 30,000 in CVID samples. The authors noted that sequencing repertoires of T cell subpopulations would be needed to clarify what caused the increased clonality in CVID. CVID TCRbeta sequences reportedly showed fewer deletions and N-nucleotide insertions and lacked highly modified clones with 13 or more V deletions. Differences among patients in the CVID cohort limited the correlations between repertoire features and clinical complications. Compared with healthy controls, CVID subjects showed increased TCRbeta clonality (t-test p = 0.018), a feature most characteristic of about a third of subjects. CVID subjects shared fewer TCRbeta clones with each other than healthy controls did (p < 0.0001).

Equivalent amounts of genomic DNA from CVID and control samples were used as sequencing input. For every sample, a 60 bp segment covering the rearranged TCRbeta CDR3 region was amplified and then sequenced. The immunoSEQ assay, a bias-corrected multiplex PCR combined with high-throughput sequencing, was used to amplify TCRbeta. For the original study's pipeline: Every unique nucleotide sequence counted as a clone and was annotated with V, D and J genes, copy number and frequency. Sequences were labeled productive if in frame, and non-productive if out of frame or containing stop codons. Clonality was calculated from Shannon's entropy as previously described. Mean CDR3 Kyte-Doolittle hydropathy was derived from the predicted amino acid sequences of productive clones. Hierarchical clustering of scaled V gene usage was performed with the R hclust function using Manhattan distance and complete linkage. To assess clone sharing by CDR3 amino acid sequence, 12 repertoires per group were resampled over 100 rounds. The repertoires were searched for 60 to 75 published EBV-specific TCRbeta sequences and some 230 published CMV-specific TCRbeta sequences. A couple of CVID samples that yielded fewer than 10,000 sequences were excluded from the analysis, so approximately 38 CVID repertoires were retained. TCRdb mirrors the immuneACCESS table, restricted to in-frame sequences. Some clones are absent from its copies; in checked studies, under half trace to an unresolved V gene, and the reason for the others is unknown. The DNA gave D and trimming, while V, J and clone size come from that table. This sample has around 28,000 clones in the table, none counted a single time. The top ten constitute approximately 31% of the sample.

This clone has ten or more counts. What this receptor recognizes is not known. The CDR3 goes on 3 residues after the read ends, and that part is filled in from the germline J gene. CVID was diagnosed by standard criteria: serum IgG, IgA and/or IgM reduced below normal range, plus specific antibody deficiency. There were some 46 subjects in the CVID group (29 male and some 15 female), ranging in age from roughly 8 to 70 years, with a mean age of 40. Predominantly Caucasian heritage was noted among both the CVID patients and the healthy controls. At the time of study participation, every CVID subject had been on replacement immunoglobulin therapy for at least one year. When blood was collected, none of the CVID subjects were ill or on immunomodulatory or immunosuppressive medication. From each donor, about 4.5 to 9 ml of heparinized peripheral whole blood was collected. Genomic DNA from adults with common variable immune deficiency (CVID) and from healthy adult controls was used for sequencing of TCRbeta CDR3 repertoires. To isolate peripheral blood mononuclear cells, diluted blood was subjected to density centrifugation over Hypaque 1077 or Ficoll-Paque. Genomic DNA was obtained from unsorted mononuclear cells using either Qiagen column purification or a centrifugation-based method.

The receptor comes from a human donor with common variable immunodeficiency. Recombination linked TRBV30 to TRBJ1-5; there is no confident call for the D gene. Sequencing used peripheral blood mononuclear cells. This receptor carries the CDR3 CAWSVIQNQPQHF. CDR3 DNA, as far as it was read: TGTGCCTGGAGTGTCATCCAGAATCAGCCC. When the CDR3 is completed using the reference TRBV30 and TRBJ1-5 genes on either side, the full variable domain is SQTIHQWPATLVQPVGSPLSLECTVEGTSNPNLYWYRQAAGRGLQLLFYSVGIGQISSEVPQNLSASRPQDRQFILSSKKLLLSDSGFYLCAWSVIQNQPQHFGDGTRLSIL.